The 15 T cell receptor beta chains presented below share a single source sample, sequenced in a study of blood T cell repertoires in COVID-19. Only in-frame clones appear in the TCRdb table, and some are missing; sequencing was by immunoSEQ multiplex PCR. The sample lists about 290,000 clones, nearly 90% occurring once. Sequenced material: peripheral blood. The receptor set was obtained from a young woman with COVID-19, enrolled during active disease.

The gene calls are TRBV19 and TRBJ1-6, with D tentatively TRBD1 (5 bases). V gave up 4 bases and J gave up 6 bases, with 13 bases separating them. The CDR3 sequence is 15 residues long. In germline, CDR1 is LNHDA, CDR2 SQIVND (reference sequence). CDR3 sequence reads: CASSKVPGGNSPLHF. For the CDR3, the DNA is TGTGCCAGTAGTAAGGTCCCGGGGGGTAATTCACCCCTCCACTTT.

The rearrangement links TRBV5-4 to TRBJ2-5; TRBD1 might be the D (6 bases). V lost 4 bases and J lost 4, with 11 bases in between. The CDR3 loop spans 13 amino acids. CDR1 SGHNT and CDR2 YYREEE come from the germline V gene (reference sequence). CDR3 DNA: TGTGCCAGCAGCCAACAGGGCGGAGAGACCCAGTACTTC. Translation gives CASSQQGGETQYF.

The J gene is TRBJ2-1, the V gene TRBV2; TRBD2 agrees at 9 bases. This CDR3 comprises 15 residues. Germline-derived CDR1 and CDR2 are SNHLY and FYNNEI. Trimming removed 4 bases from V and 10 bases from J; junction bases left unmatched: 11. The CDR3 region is CASSVPQTTSGEQFF. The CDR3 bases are TGTGCCAGCAGTGTGCCACAAACTACTAGCGGGGAGCAGTTCTTC.

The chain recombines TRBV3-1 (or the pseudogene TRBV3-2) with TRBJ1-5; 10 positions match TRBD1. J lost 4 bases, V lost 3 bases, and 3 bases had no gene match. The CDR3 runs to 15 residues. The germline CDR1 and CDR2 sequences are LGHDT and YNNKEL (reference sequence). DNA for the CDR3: TGTGCCAGCAGCCACGGGACAGGGGCAAATCAGCCCCAGCATTTT. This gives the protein CASSHGTGANQPQHF.

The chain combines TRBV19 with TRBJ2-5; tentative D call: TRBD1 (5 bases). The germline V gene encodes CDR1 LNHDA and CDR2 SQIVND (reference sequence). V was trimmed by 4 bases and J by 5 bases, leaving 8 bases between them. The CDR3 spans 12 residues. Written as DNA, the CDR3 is TGTGCCAGTAGTACAGGGTTGGAGACCCAGTACTTC. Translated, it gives CASSTGLETQYF.

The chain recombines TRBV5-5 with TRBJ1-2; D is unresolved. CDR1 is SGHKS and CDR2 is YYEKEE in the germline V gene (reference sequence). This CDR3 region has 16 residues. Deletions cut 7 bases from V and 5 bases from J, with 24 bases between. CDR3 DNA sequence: TGTGCCAGCCATAGCCCTTTACGGAAAGCGGGATATGGCTACACCTTC. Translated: CASHSPLRKAGYGYTF. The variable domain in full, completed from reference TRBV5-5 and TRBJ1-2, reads DAGVTQSPTHLIKTRGQQVTLRCSPISGHKSVSWYQQVLGQGPQFIFQYYEKEERGRGNFPDRFSARQFPNYSSELNVNALLLGDSALYLCASHSPLRKAGYGYTFGSGTRLTVV.

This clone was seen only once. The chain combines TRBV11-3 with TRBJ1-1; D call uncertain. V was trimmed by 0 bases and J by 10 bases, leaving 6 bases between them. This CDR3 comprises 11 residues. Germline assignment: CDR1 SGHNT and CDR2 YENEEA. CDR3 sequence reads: CASSLDLRAFF. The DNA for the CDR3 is TGTGCCAGCAGCTTAGATCTTCGAGCTTTCTTT.

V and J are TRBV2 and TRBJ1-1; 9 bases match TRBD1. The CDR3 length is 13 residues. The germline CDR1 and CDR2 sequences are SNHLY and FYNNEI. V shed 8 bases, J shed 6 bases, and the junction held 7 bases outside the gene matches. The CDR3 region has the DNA TGTGCCAGCGGGACCAGACAGGGGGCTGAAGCTTTCTTT. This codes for CASGTRQGAEAFF. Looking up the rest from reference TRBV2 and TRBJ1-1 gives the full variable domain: EPEVTQTPSHQVTQMGQEVILRCVPISNHLYFYWYRQILGQKVEFLVSFYNNEISEKSEIFDDQFSVERPDGSNFTLKIRSTKLEDSAMYFCASGTRQGAEAFFGQGTRLTVV.

CDR3 protein: CASSRRWDSYEQYF. The CDR3 DNA sequence: TGTGCCAGCAGCCGGAGGTGGGACTCCTACGAGCAGTACTTC. The V call is TRBV14, the J call TRBJ2-7, with D tentatively TRBD2 (5 bases). V lost 4 bases and J lost 0, with 10 bases in between. Germline lookup yields CDR1 SGHDN and CDR2 FVKESK. This CDR3 region has 14 residues.

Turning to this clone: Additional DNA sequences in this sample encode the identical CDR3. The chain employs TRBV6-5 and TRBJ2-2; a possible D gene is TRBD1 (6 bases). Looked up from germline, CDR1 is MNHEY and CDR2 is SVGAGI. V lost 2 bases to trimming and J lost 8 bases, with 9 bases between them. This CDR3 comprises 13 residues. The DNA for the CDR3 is TGTGCCAGCAGTTACCCAGGGACAGGGGAGCTGTTTTTT. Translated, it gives CASSYPGTGELFF.

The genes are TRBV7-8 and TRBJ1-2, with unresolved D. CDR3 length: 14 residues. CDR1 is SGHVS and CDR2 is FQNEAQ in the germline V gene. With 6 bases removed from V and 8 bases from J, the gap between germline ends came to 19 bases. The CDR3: CASRESTWGDGYTF. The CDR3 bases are TGTGCCAGCAGAGAGAGCACTTGGGGAGACGGCTACACCTTC. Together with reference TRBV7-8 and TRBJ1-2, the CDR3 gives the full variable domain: GAGVSQSPRYKVAKRGQDVALRCDPISGHVSLFWYQQALGQGPEFLTYFQNEAQLDKSGLPSDRFFAERPEGSVSTLKIQRTQQEDSAVYLCASRESTWGDGYTFGSGTRLTVV.

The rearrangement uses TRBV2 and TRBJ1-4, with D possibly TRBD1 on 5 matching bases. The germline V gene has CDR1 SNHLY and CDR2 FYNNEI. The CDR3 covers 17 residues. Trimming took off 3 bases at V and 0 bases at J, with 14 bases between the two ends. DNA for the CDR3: TGTGCCAGCAGTGACCCGATTGACAGATCAACTAATGAAAAACTGTTTTTT. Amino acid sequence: CASSDPIDRSTNEKLFF. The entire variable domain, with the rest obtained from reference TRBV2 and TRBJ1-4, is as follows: EPEVTQTPSHQVTQMGQEVILRCVPISNHLYFYWYRQILGQKVEFLVSFYNNEISEKSEIFDDQFSVERPDGSNFTLKIRSTKLEDSAMYFCASSDPIDRSTNEKLFFGSGTQLSVL.

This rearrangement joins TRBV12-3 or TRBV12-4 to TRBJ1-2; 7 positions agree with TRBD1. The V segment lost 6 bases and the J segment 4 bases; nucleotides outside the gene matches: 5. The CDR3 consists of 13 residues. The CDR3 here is CASRRQGLYGYTF. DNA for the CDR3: TGTGCCAGCAGGCGACAGGGCCTCTATGGCTACACCTTC.

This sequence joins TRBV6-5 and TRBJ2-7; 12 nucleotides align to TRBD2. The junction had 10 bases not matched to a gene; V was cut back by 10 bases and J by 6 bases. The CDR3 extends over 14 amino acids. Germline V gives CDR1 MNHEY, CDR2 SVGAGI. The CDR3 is CATARTSGESEQYF. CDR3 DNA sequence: TGTGCCACGGCCCGGACTAGCGGGGAATCCGAGCAGTACTTC.

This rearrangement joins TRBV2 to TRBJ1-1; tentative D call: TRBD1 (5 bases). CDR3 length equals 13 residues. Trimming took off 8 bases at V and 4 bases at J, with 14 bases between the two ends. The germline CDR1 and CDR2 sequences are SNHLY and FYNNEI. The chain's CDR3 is CASRAGGGTEAFF. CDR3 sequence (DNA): TGTGCCAGCCGAGCCGGGGGGGGCACTGAAGCTTTCTTT.